This T cell receptor beta chain was identified during a study of blood T cell repertoires in COVID-19. About the study: The samples span acute and convalescent COVID-19 from the United States, Italy and Spain.

Original processing methods: How many nucleated cells were present was estimated from reference gene primer amplification. Clones were read by immunoSEQ multiplex PCR, and TCRdb kept only the in-frame ones, dropping some. V and J calls and clone size are given by that table; D and trimming were obtained from the DNA. The table records about 270,000 clones, about 83% of them present only once. The sequence was obtained from an elderly man with acute or convalescent COVID-19. Sequenced input: peripheral blood.

This CDR3 is CASSPGQFNYGYTF. CDR3 nucleotides: TGCGCCAGCAGCCCCGGACAGTTTAACTATGGCTACACCTTC. The rearrangement uses TRBV4-1 and TRBJ1-2, with a possible D match to TRBD1 (6 bases). Trimming left V 4 bases short and J 1 base short, with 10 bases between. CDR3 length: 14 amino acids. CDR1 is MGHRA and CDR2 is YSYEKL in the germline V gene.